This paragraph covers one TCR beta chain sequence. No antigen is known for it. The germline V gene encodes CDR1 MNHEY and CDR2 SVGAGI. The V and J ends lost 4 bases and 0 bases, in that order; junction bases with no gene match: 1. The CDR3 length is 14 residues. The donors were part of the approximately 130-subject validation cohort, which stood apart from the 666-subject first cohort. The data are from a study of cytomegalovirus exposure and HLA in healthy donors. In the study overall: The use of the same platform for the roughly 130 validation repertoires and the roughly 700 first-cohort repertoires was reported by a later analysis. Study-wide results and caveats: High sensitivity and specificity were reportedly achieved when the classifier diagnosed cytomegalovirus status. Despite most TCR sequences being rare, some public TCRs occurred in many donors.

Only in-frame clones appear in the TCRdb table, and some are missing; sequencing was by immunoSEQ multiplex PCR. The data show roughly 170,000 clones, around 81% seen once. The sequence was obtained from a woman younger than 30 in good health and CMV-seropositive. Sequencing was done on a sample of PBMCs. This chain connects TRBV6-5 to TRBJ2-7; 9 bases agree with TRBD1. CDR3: CASSLGQGSYEQYF. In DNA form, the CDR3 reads TGTGCCAGCAGTTTGGGACAGGGCTCCTACGAGCAGTACTTC.